This entry lists 9 T cell receptor beta chains sequenced from one sample in a study of patients with pleural tuberculosis (dated by TCRdb to 2013 to 2014). Data came from an Illumina Genome Analyzer IIx. TCRdb reprocessed the public reads (quality trimming at Q25 with fastp, clone calling with MiXCR) and kept in-frame beta chains. One record per CDR3 amino acid sequence lists the most common genes and DNA. The sample data list around 54,000 distinct CDR3 sequences, and 6% to 9.5% of these were observed just once. The ten most abundant clones make up around 16% of the sample. Receptor source: a human donor with pleural tuberculosis.

The genes are TRBV2 and TRBJ2-7; a weak D match, TRBD1 (6 bases). CDR1 and CDR2 (germline): SNHLY, FYNNEI. Trimming took 5 bases from V and 1 from J, leaving 9 bases between them. The length of the CDR3 is 13 residues. The CDR3 DNA sequence: TGTGCCAGCAGTCCCACAGGGTCCTACGAGCAGTACGTC. Residues: CASSPTGSYEQYV.

This clonotype was seen many times. V gene TRBV12-3 or TRBV12-4 combines with J gene TRBJ1-2; 9 bases agree with TRBD1. CDR3 size: 17 residues. V lost 2 bases, J lost 6 bases, and 13 bases stayed unmatched. The CDR3 is CASSLRTGARNYNGYTF. CDR3 DNA sequence: TGTGCCAGCAGTTTAAGGACAGGGGCGCGAAATTACAATGGCTACACCTTC.

This clonotype was seen at least ten times. J is TRBJ2-5 and V is TRBV28; D possibly corresponds to TRBD1 (6 bases). Deletions cut 6 bases from V and 4 bases from J, with 12 bases between. There are 13 residues in the CDR3. Germline V gives CDR1 MDHEN, CDR2 SYDVKM. The CDR3 DNA follows: TGTGCCAGCAGAGGGACACTGAGAGAGACCCAGTACTTC. The encoded protein is CASRGTLRETQYF.

The table lists this clonotype with many counts. This sequence joins TRBV20-1 and TRBJ1-1, with D possibly being TRBD1 (5 bases). The CDR3 runs 15 residues. Trimming left V 3 bases short and J 9 bases short, with 23 bases between. Germline V gene lookup returns CDR1 DFQATT and CDR2 SNEGSKA (reference sequence). The CDR3 DNA reads as TGCAGTGCTAGTCCCCGGGCGGGAGGGGAGGTCCAAGCTTTCTTT. This codes for CSASPRAGGEVQAFF.

This clonotype was counted at least ten times. V gene TRBV14 combines with J gene TRBJ2-5; a weak D match, TRBD2 (5 bases). The V gene's germline CDR1 is SGHDN and CDR2 FVKESK. The CDR3 runs to 13 residues. Trimming took off 0 bases at V and 4 bases at J, with 6 bases between the two ends. CDR3 sequence reads: CASSQDRGETQYF. CDR3 bases: TGTGCCAGCAGCCAAGATCGGGGAGAGACCCAGTACTTC.

This clonotype was counted at least ten times. The chain has TRBV28 and TRBJ1-6; D not resolved. The V gene lost 6 bases and the J gene lost 7 bases, with 10 bases spanning the gap. CDR1 and CDR2 from the germline V gene are MDHEN and SYDVKM. CDR3 length equals 13 residues. CDR3 sequence (DNA): TGTGCCAGCAGAGAGAGGCCAAATTCACCCCTCCACTTT. This translates into CASRERPNSPLHF. The whole variable domain, remainder taken from reference TRBV28 and TRBJ1-6, is DVKVTQSSRYLVKRTGEKVFLECVQDMDHENMFWYRQDPGLGLRLIYFSYDVKMKEKGDIPEGYSVSREKKERFSLILESASTNQTSMYLCASRERPNSPLHFGNGTRLTVT.

This clonotype occurred many times. The genes are TRBV19 and TRBJ2-3; D is possibly TRBD2 (5 bases). Germline CDR1 and CDR2: LNHDA and SQIVND (reference sequence). V lost 7 bases and J 2 bases, leaving 7 bases between the germline ends. The CDR3 contains 12 residues. CDR3 residues: CASKGDTDTQYF. The CDR3 DNA is TGTGCCAGTAAGGGAGACACAGATACGCAGTATTTT.

In its sample, this clonotype was seen many times. J is TRBJ2-7 and V is TRBV20-1; 8 nucleotides match TRBD1. This CDR3 contains 16 residues. From germline, CDR1 is DFQATT and CDR2 SNEGSKA (reference sequence). The V gene end was trimmed by 0 bases and the J gene end by 5 bases; junction bases not matched to a gene: 12. As DNA, the CDR3 is TGCAGTGCTAGAGATGGTAGTGGGACAGGCGGCGACGAGCAGTACTTC. Its translation is CSARDGSGTGGDEQYF.

This clonotype was recorded many times. The chain links TRBV11-2 to TRBJ2-7; D perhaps matches TRBD2 (5 bases). There are 14 residues in the CDR3. V dropped 5 bases and J dropped 0 bases, with 11 bases sitting between them. From germline, CDR1 is SGHAT and CDR2 FQNNGV. CDR3 in amino acids: CASSPRGSSYEQYF. The CDR3 DNA reads TGTGCCAGCAGCCCCAGAGGGAGCTCCTACGAGCAGTACTTC.